This TCR beta chain was documented in a study of Ad26.COV2.S vaccination and SARS-CoV-2 variants. Clones were sequenced by immunoSEQ multiplex PCR, and TCRdb holds only the in-frame ones, with some missing. This sample has a few hundred thousand clones, with roughly 90% found just once. Stated treatment: roughly 20 received Ad26.COV2.S at low or high dose, single or two shots; roughly five received placebo; per-sample allocation not given. Samples came from day 63 after the first vaccine or placebo injection. Participants' vaccine, an Ad26 vector, delivered Wuhan-strain SARS-CoV-2 spike. V was clipped by 6 bases and J by 1 base, with 16 bases between them. This CDR3 comprises 15 residues. The V gene's germline CDR1 is MDHEN and CDR2 SYDVKM.

This receptor was obtained from a person aged 18 to 65 who received the Ad26.COV2.S COVID-19 vaccine or a placebo. The chain joins TRBV28 to TRBJ2-7, with D tentatively TRBD1 (6 bases). The material sequenced was peripheral blood, taken in a trial of Ad26.COV2.S vaccine versus placebo. The CDR3: CASRVTGRFSYEQYF. The CDR3 coding sequence is TGTGCCAGCAGGGTCACAGGGCGATTTTCCTACGAGCAGTACTTC.